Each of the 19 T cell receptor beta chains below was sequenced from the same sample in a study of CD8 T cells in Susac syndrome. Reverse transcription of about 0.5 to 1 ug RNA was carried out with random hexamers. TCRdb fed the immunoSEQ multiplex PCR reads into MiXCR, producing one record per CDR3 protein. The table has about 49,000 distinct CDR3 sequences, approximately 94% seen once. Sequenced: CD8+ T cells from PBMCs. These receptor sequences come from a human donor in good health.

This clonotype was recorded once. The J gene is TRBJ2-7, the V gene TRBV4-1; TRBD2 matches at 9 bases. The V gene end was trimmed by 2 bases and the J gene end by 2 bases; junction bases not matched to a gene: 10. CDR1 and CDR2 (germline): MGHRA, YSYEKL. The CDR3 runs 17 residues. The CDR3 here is CASSQNVSGSRTYEQYF. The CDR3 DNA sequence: TGCGCCAGCAGCCAAAACGTTAGCGGGAGTAGAACCTACGAGCAGTACTTC.

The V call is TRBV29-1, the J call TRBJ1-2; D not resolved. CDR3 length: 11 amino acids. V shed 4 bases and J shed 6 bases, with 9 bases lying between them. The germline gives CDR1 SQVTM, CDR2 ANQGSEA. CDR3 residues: CSVAGWDGYTF. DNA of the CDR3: TGCAGCGTTGCCGGTTGGGATGGCTACACCTTC.

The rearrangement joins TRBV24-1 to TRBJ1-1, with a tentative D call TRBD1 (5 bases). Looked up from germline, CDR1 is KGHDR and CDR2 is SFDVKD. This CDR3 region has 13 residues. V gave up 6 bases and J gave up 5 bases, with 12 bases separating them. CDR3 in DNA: TGTGCCACCAGTCGGGGGGGTTCGACTGAAGCTTTCTTT. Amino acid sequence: CATSRGGSTEAFF.

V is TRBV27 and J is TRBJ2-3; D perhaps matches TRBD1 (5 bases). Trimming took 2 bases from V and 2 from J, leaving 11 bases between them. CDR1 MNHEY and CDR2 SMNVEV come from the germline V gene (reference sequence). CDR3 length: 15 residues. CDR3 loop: CASSLRGTYTDTQYF. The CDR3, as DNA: TGTGCCAGCAGTTTAAGGGGAACCTACACAGATACGCAGTATTTT.

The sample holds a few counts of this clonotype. CDR3 in DNA: TGCGCCAGCAGCCAAGTTGGGGGCATCAGCTCCTACGAGCAGTACTTC. Its protein is CASSQVGGISSYEQYF. The chain uses TRBV4-1 and TRBJ2-7, with D perhaps matching TRBD1 (6 bases). The V gene lost 1 base and the J gene lost 0 bases, with 13 bases spanning the gap. The CDR3 covers 16 residues. Germline CDR1 and CDR2: MGHRA and YSYEKL.

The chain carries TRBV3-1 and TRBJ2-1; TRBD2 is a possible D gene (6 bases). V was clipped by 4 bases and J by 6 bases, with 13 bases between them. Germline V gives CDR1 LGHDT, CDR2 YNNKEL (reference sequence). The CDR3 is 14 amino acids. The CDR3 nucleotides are TGTGCCAGCAGCCTTGGGACTCATCTCAATGAGCAGTTCTTC. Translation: CASSLGTHLNEQFF.

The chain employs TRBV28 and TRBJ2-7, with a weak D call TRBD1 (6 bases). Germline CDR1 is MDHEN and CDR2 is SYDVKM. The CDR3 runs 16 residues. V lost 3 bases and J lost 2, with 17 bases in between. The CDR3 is CASSLAPGQPPYEQYF. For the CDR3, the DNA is TGTGCCAGCAGTTTGGCCCCGGGACAACCCCCCTACGAGCAGTACTTC.

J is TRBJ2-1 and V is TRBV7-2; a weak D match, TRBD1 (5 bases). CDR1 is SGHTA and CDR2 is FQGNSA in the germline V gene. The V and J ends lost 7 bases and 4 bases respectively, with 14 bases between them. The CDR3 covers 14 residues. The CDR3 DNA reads TGTGCCAGCACCCCCTTCACAGGTTACAATGAGCAGTTCTTC. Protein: CASTPFTGYNEQFF.

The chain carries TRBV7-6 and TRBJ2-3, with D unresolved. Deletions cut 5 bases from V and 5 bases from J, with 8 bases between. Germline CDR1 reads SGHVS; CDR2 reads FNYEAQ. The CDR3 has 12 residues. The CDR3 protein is CASSPPGDTQYF. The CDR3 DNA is TGTGCCAGCAGCCCACCAGGAGATACGCAGTATTTT.

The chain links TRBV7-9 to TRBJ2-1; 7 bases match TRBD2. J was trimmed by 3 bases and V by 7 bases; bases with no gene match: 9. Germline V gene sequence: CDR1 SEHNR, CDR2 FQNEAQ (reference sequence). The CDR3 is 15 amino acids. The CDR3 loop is CASTDGWEGYNEQFF. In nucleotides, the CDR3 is TGTGCCAGCACCGATGGCTGGGAGGGCTACAATGAGCAGTTCTTC.

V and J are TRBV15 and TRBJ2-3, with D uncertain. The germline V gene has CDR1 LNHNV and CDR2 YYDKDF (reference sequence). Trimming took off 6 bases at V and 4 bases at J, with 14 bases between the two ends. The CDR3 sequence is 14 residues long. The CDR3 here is CATSYGATPDTQYF. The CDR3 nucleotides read TGTGCCACCAGTTACGGAGCAACCCCAGATACGCAGTATTTT.

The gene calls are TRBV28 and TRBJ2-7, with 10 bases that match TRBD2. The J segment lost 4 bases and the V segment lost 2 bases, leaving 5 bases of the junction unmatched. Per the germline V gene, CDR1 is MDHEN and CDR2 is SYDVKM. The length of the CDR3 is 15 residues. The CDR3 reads CASSLSGSGRYEQYF. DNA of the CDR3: TGTGCCAGCAGTTTAAGCGGTAGCGGGAGGTACGAGCAGTACTTC.

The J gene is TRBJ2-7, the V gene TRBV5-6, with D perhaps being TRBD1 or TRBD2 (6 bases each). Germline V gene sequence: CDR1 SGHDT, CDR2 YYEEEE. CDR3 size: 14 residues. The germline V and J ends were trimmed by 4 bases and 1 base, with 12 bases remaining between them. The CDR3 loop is CASSPGAGSYEQYF. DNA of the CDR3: TGTGCCAGCAGCCCAGGGGCGGGGTCCTACGAGCAGTACTTC.

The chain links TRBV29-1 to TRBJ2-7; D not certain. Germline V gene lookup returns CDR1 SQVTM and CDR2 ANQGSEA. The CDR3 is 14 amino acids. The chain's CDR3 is CIFFKQKTAYEQYF. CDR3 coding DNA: TGCATTTTTTTCAAGCAGAAGACGGCATACGAGCAGTACTTC.

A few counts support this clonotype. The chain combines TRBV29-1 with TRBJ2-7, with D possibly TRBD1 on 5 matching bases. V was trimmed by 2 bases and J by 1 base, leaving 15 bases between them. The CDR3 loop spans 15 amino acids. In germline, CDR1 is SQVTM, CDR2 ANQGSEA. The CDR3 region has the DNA TGCAGCGTTGAATTAGGTGGGGCAGGATCCTACGAGCAGTACTTC. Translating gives CSVELGGAGSYEQYF.

The CDR3 bases are TGCAGCGTTGAAGATTCGTGGGGACCCCAAGAGACCCAGTACTTC. Its translation is CSVEDSWGPQETQYF. V is TRBV29-1 and J is TRBJ2-5; the D call may be TRBD1 or TRBD2 (5 bases each). Per the germline V gene, CDR1 is SQVTM and CDR2 is ANQGSEA. Trimming shortened V by 0 bases and J by 1 base, and 12 bases separated the two germline ends. CDR3 length: 15 amino acids.

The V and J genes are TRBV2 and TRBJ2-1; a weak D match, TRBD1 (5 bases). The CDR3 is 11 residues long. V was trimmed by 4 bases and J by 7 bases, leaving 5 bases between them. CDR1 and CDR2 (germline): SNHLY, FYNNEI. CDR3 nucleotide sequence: TGTGCCAGCAGTGCAGGGAATGAGCAGTTCTTC. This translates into CASSAGNEQFF.

The CDR3 DNA reads as TGCAGCGCTCGAAAGGGGACAGGAACTGAAGCTTTCTTT. Its protein product is CSARKGTGTEAFF. The chain links TRBV29-1 to TRBJ1-1; 8 bases map to TRBD1. Germline CDR1 is SQVTM and CDR2 is ANQGSEA. CDR3 length equals 13 residues. The junction had 9 bases not matched to a gene; V was cut back by 7 bases and J by 5 bases.

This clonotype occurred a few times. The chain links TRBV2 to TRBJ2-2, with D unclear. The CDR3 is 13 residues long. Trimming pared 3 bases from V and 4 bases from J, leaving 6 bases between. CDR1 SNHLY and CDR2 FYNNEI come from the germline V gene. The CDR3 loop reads CASSESATGELFF. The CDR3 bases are TGTGCCAGCAGTGAGTCCGCCACCGGGGAGCTGTTTTTT.